This is a list of T cell receptor beta chains from one sample in a study of T cells in Graves' hyperthyroidism and ophthalmopathy. Using its own MiXCR run on the multiplex PCR reads, TCRdb lists one record per CDR3 protein. The data show around 610,000 distinct CDR3 sequences, over 12% seen once. The sequenced material came from blood. These receptors all come from a woman aged 40 to 50 with Graves' ophthalmopathy. Both conserved end residues are part of each CDR3. D genes are given only for firm matches. Some rows mark clone size as missing; the rest say once, few, many or name a class of expanded clone.

>many|TRBJ1-2|TRBV6-5|TRBD1
TGTGCCAGCAGTTACTCGGGACAGGGGGCGGGAGGCTACACCTTC
CASSYSGQGAGGYTF
>many|TRBJ2-2|TRBV19|NA
TGTGCCAGTAGTATAGAAAGACAGCTCGCGAACACCGGGGAGCTGTTTTTT
CASSIERQLANTGELFF
>many|TRBJ2-6|TRBV12-3/TRBV12-4|NA
TGTGCCAGCAGTTCCGGACGGACCTCTGGGGCCAACGTCCTGACTTTC
CASSSGRTSGANVLTF
>NA|TRBJ1-2|TRBV4-2|NA
TGTGCCAGCAGCCTATATCCCGAGGACAGCACTAACTATGGCTACACCTTC
CASSLYPEDSTNYGYTF
>NA|TRBJ2-2|TRBV12-3/TRBV12-4|NA
TGTGCCAGCGACGACCCGGAAGCCGGGGAGCTGTTTTTT
CASDDPEAGELFF
>many|TRBJ2-3|TRBV6-1|TRBD2
TGTGCCAGCAGTGAGGGACTAGCGGAACCAGGGGATACGCAGTATTTT
CASSEGLAEPGDTQYF
>few|TRBJ2-1|TRBV6-2/TRBV6-3|TRBD1
TGTGCCAGCAGATCCGACCCCGGGACAGGGGGTATCTACAATGAGCAGTTCTTC
CASRSDPGTGGIYNEQFF
>few|TRBJ2-2|TRBV6-1|NA
TGTGCCAGCAGCGGGGGCCGGGGCGGGGAGCTGTTTTTT
CASSGGRGGELFF
>NA|TRBJ1-1|TRBV20-1|NA
TGCAGTGCTAGCGTGAGGGGGACACTGAAAGCTTTCTTT
CSASVRGTLKAFF
>many|TRBJ2-5|TRBV15|NA
TGTGCCACCAGCAGAGATTACGGCTTCCAAGAGACCCAGTACTTC
CATSRDYGFQETQYF
>many|TRBJ2-7|TRBV20-1|TRBD2
TGCAGTACTAGACAGGGACTAGCGGGATGGGCCAACGAGCAGTACTTC
CSTRQGLAGWANEQYF
>many|TRBJ2-7|TRBV7-6|NA
TGTGCCAGCAGCTTAGAGATGAGGGGCGAGCAGTACTTC
CASSLEMRGEQYF
>many|TRBJ1-2|TRBV20-1|NA
TGCAGTGCTAGAGATCCCAGGCAGGCCAGCTATTATGGCTACACCTTC
CSARDPRQASYYGYTF
>many|TRBJ2-5|TRBV29-1|NA
TGCAGCGGACGGGTTGTCGAAACTGAGACCCAGTACTTC
CSGRVVETETQYF
>NA|TRBJ2-5|TRBV12-3/TRBV12-4|TRBD2
TGTGCCAGCAAGGGGACTAATGGGCCGGGGCCCCAGTACTTC
CASKGTNGPGPQYF